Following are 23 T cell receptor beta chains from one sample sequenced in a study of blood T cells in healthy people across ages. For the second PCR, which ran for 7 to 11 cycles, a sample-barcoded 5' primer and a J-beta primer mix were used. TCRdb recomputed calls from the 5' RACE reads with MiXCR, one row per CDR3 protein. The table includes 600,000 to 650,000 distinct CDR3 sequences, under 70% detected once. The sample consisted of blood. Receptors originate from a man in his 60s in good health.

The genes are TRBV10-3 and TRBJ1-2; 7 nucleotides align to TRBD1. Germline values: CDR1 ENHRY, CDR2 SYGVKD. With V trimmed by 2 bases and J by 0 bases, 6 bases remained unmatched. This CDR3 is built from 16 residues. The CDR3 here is CAISEATGAANYGYTF. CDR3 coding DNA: TGTGCCATCAGTGAGGCAACAGGGGCGGCTAACTATGGCTACACCTTC.

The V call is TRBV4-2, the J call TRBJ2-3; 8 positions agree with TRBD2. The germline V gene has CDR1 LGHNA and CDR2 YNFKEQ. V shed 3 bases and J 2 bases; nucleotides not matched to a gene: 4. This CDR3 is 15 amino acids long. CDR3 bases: TGTGCCAGCAGCCATTACGGGGGGGTCACAGATACGCAGTATTTT. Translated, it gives CASSHYGGVTDTQYF.

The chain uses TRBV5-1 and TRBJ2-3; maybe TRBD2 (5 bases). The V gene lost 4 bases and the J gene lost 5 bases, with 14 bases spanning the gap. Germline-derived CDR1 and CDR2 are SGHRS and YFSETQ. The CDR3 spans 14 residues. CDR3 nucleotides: TGCGCCAGCAGCCCGGAACTAGAGGTAGATACGCAGTATTTT. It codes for CASSPELEVDTQYF. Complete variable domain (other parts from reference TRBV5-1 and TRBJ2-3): KAGVTQTPRYLIKTRGQQVTLSCSPISGHRSVSWYQQTPGQGLQFLFEYFSETQRNKGNFPGRFSGRQFSNSRSEMNVSTLELGDSALYLCASSPELEVDTQYFGPGTRLTVL.

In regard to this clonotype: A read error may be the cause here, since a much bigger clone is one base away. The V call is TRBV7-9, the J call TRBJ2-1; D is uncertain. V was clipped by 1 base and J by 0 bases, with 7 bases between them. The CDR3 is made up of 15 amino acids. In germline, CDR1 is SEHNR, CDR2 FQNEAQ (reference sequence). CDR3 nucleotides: TGTGCCAGCAGCTTAGACCAAAGCTCCTACAATGAGCAGTTCTTC. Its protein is CASSLDQSSYNEQFF.

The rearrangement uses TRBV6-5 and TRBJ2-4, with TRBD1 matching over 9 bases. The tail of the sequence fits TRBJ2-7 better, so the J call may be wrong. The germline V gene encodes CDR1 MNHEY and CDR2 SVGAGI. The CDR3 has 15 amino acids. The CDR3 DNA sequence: TGTGCCAGCAGCCCCGCCTGGGACAGGGCGTACGAGCAGTACTTC. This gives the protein CASSPAWDRAYEQYF.

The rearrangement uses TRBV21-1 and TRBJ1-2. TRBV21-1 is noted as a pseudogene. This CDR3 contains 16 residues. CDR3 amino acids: CASSKDKVSSRDGYTF. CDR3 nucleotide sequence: TGTGCCAGCAGCAAAGATAAGGTTTCTTCACGGGATGGCTACACCTTC.

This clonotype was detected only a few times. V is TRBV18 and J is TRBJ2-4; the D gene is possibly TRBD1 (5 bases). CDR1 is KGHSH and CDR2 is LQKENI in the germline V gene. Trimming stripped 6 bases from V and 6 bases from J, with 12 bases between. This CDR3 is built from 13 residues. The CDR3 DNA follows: TGTGCCAGCTCTGTGACAGCGCCAAACATTCAGTACTTC. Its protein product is CASSVTAPNIQYF. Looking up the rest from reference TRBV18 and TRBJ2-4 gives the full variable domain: NAGVMQNPRHLVRRRGQEARLRCSPMKGHSHVYWYRQLPEEGLKFMVYLQKENIIDESGMPKERFSAEFPKEGPSILRIQQVVRGDSAAYFCASSVTAPNIQYFGAGTRLSVL.

The CDR3 is CASSLWGRGYTF. The CDR3 DNA follows: TGTGCCAGCAGCCTCTGGGGGCGCGGCTACACCTTC. The J gene is TRBJ1-2, the V gene TRBV28; D might be TRBD1 (6 bases). The CDR3 covers 12 residues. Trimming cost V 6 bases and J 8 bases, with 13 bases left between them. Germline CDR1 MDHEN, CDR2 SYDVKM.

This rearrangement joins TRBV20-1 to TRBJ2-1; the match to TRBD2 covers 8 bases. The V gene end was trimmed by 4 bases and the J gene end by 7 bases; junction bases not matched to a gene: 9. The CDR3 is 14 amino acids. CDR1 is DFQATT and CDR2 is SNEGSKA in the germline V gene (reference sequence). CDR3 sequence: CSANVAGGQNEQFF. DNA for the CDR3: TGCAGTGCTAACGTTGCGGGGGGTCAGAATGAGCAGTTCTTC.

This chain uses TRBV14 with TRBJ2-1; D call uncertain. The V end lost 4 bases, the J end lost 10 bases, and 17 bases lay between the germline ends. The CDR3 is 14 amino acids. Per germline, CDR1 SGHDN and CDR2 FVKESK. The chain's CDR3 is CASSPYDIPSEQFF. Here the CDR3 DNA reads TGTGCCAGCAGCCCCTACGACATCCCGAGCGAGCAGTTCTTC.

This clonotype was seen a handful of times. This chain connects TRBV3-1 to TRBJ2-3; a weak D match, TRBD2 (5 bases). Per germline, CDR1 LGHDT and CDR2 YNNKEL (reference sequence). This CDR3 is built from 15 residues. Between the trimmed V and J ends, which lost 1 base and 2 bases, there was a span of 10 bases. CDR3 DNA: TGTGCCAGCAGCCAAGGAAGCGGTAACACAGATACGCAGTATTTT. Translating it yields CASSQGSGNTDTQYF.

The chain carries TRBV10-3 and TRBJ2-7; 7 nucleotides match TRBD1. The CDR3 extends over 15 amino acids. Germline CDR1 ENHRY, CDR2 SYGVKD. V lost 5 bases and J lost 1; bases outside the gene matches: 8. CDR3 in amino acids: CAISPATGLSYEQYF. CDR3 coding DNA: TGTGCCATCAGTCCCGCGACAGGGTTGTCCTACGAGCAGTACTTC.

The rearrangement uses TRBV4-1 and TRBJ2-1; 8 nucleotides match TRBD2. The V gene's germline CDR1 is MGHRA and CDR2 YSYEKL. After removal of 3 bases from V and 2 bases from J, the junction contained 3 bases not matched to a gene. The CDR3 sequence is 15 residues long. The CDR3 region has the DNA TGCGCCAGCAGCCACCCCGGGGGGGCCTACAATGAGCAGTTCTTC. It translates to CASSHPGGAYNEQFF.

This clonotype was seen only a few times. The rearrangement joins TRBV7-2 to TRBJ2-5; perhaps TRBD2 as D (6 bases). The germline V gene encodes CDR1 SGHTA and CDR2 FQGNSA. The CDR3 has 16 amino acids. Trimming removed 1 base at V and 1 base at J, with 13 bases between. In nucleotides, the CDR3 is TGTGCCAGCAGCTTAGTTCTGGCGGGGTTCCAAGAGACCCAGTACTTC. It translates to CASSLVLAGFQETQYF.

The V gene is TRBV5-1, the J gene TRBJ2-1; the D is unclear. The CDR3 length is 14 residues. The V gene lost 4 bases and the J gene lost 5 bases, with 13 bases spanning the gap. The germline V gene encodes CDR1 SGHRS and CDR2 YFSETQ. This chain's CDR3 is CASSVASEDNEQFF. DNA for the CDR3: TGCGCCAGCAGCGTGGCCTCCGAAGACAATGAGCAGTTCTTC.

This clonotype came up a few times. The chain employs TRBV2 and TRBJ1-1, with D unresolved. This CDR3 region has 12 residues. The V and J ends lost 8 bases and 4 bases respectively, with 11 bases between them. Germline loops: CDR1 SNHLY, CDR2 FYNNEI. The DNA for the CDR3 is TGTGCCAGCCGGCCTCTGGGCACTGAAGCTTTCTTT. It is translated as CASRPLGTEAFF. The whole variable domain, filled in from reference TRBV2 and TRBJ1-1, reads EPEVTQTPSHQVTQMGQEVILRCVPISNHLYFYWYRQILGQKVEFLVSFYNNEISEKSEIFDDQFSVERPDGSNFTLKIRSTKLEDSAMYFCASRPLGTEAFFGQGTRLTVV.

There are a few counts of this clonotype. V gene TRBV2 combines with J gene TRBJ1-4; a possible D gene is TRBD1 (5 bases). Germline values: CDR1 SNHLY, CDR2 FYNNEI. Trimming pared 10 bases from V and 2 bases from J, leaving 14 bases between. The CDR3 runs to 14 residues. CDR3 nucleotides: TGTGCCACCTCCCAGCGGGGGACTAATGAAAAACTGTTTTTT. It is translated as CATSQRGTNEKLFF.

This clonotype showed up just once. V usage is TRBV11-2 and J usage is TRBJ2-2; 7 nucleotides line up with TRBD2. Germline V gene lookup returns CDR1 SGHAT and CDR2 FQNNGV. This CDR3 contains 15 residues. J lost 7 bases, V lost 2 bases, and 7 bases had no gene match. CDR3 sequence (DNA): TGTGCCAGCAGCTTAAGGAGCGGGGCCGGCGGGGAGCTGTTTTTT. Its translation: CASSLRSGAGGELFF.

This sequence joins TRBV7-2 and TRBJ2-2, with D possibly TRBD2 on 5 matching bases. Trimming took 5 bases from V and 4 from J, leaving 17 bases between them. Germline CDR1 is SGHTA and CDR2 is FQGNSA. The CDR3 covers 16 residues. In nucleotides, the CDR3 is TGTGCCAGCAGCCCCGCGGGTCGGATTGGCACCGGGGAGCTGTTTTTT. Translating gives CASSPAGRIGTGELFF.

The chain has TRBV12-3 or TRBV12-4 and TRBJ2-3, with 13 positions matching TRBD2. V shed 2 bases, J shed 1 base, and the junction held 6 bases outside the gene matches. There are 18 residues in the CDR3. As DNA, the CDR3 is TGTGCCAGCAGTTTACGACTAGCGGGGGGACCGGGCACAGATACGCAGTATTTT. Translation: CASSLRLAGGPGTDTQYF.

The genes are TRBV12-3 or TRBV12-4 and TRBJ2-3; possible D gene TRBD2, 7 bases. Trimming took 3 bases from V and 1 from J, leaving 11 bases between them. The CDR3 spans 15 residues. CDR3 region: CASSLGGPRTDTQYF. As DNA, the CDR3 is TGTGCCAGCAGTTTGGGGGGGCCGCGCACAGATACGCAGTATTTT.

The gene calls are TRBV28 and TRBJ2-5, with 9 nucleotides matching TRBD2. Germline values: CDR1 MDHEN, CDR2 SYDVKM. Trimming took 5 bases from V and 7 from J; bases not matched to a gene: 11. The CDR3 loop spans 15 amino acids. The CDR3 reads CASSLAGPRVATQYF. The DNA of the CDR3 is TGTGCCAGCAGTCTAGCGGGACCCCGAGTGGCGACCCAGTACTTC.

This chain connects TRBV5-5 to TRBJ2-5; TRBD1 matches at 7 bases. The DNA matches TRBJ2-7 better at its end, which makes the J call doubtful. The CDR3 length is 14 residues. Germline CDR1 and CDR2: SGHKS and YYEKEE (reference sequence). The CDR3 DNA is TGTGCCAGCAACAGGGGTCCAACGACCTACGAGCAGTACTTC. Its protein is CASNRGPTTYEQYF.